Each of the 9 T cell receptor beta chains below was sequenced from the same sample in a study of CD8 T cells in Susac syndrome. With random hexamers, about 0.5 to 1 ug RNA was reverse transcribed. TCRdb fed the immunoSEQ multiplex PCR reads into MiXCR, producing one record per CDR3 protein. The sample has about 120,000 distinct CDR3 sequences, 80% to 95% seen once. The sequenced sample consisted of CD8+ T cells from PBMCs. These TCRs come from a human donor in good health.

V is TRBV6-5 and J is TRBJ2-1; no firm D call. This CDR3 contains 12 residues. V lost 2 bases and J lost 3, with 2 bases in between. CDR1 is MNHEY and CDR2 is SVGAGI in the germline V gene. The CDR3 sequence is CASSYGYNEQFF. In nucleotides, the CDR3 is TGTGCCAGCAGTTACGGCTACAATGAGCAGTTCTTC.

Here the CDR3 DNA reads TGTGCCAGCACCGAGGACTTCACCGGGGAGCTGTTTTTT. Translation: CASTEDFTGELFF. The gene calls are TRBV12-3 or TRBV12-4 and TRBJ2-2, with D perhaps matching TRBD2 (5 bases). The CDR3 contains 13 residues. V lost 7 bases and J lost 4, with 10 bases in between.

The chain couples TRBV4-3 to TRBJ1-1; D call uncertain. The CDR3 has 14 amino acids. V lost 0 bases to trimming and J lost 8 bases, with 13 bases between them. The germline V gene has CDR1 LGHNA and CDR2 YSLEER. The CDR3 loop reads CASSQERRRSEAFF. Written as DNA, the CDR3 is TGCGCCAGCAGCCAAGAGCGGCGACGGTCAGAAGCTTTCTTT.

The rearrangement links TRBV7-9 to TRBJ2-2; the D call may be TRBD1 or TRBD2 (8 bases each). This CDR3 region has 17 residues. Trimming cost V 5 bases and J 1 base, with 17 bases left between them. CDR1 is SEHNR and CDR2 is FQNEAQ in the germline V gene (reference sequence). The CDR3 sequence: CASSPRGLAGNTGELFF. The CDR3 DNA is TGTGCCAGCAGCCCCAGGGGGCTAGCGGGGAACACCGGGGAGCTGTTTTTT.

This clonotype appeared a single time. The chain joins TRBV20-1 to TRBJ2-5; 8 nucleotides agree with TRBD1. The CDR3 sequence is 13 residues long. Trimming removed 6 bases from V and 4 bases from J; junction bases left unmatched: 7. Germline CDR1 DFQATT, CDR2 SNEGSKA (reference sequence). The CDR3 nucleotides read TGCAGTGCCCGATTGACAGGGGTAGAGACCCAGTACTTC. Its translation is CSARLTGVETQYF.

The chain couples TRBV18 to TRBJ2-2, with no clear D. V was trimmed by 5 bases and J by 2 bases, leaving 3 bases between them. The CDR3 consists of 12 residues. The V gene's germline CDR1 is KGHSH and CDR2 LQKENI. In nucleotides, the CDR3 is TGTGCCAGCTCATTTAACACCGGGGAGCTGTTTTTT. It codes for CASSFNTGELFF.

The chain couples TRBV7-6 to TRBJ1-4; perhaps TRBD1 as D (6 bases). CDR3 size: 15 residues. Germline CDR1 SGHVS, CDR2 FNYEAQ. The V end was cut by 0 bases, the J end by 8 bases, with 13 bases between. The CDR3 region has the DNA TGTGCCAGCAGCTTAGCGCCACAGGGAACCGAAAAACTGTTTTTT. Protein product: CASSLAPQGTEKLFF.

The genes are TRBV27 and TRBJ1-1; a possible D gene is TRBD1 (5 bases). Germline V gene sequence: CDR1 MNHEY, CDR2 SMNVEV (reference sequence). The V gene lost 6 bases and the J gene lost 1 base, with 30 bases spanning the gap. The CDR3 spans 20 residues. The CDR3 loop is CASRKWRGGGVGRGNTEAFF. CDR3 DNA sequence: TGTGCCAGCAGGAAATGGCGGGGGGGAGGAGTGGGGAGGGGGAACACTGAAGCTTTCTTT.

The CDR3 sequence: CASSLVVAGGFEDTQYF. The CDR3 DNA sequence: TGTGCCAGCAGCTTAGTGGTAGCGGGGGGCTTTGAAGATACGCAGTATTTT. The chain couples TRBV7-2 to TRBJ2-3; 10 bases map to TRBD2. CDR3 length equals 17 residues. CDR1 is SGHTA, CDR2 FQGNSA, per germline. The trim removed 1 base at V and 5 bases at J, leaving 9 bases unmatched. Full variable domain (rest looked up from reference TRBV7-2 and TRBJ2-3): GAGVSQSPSNKVTEKGKDVELRCDPISGHTALYWYRQSLGQGLEFLIYFQGNSAPDKSGLPSDRFSAERTGGSVSTLTIQRTQQEDSAVYLCASSLVVAGGFEDTQYFGPGTRLTVL.